This is a list of T cell receptor beta chains from one sample in a study of blood T cell repertoires in COVID-19. Sequencing was performed with immunoSEQ multiplex PCR; in TCRdb, only in-frame clones are kept and a portion is missing. The sample holds 300,000 or so clones, more than 70% seen once. Sequenced sample: peripheral blood. These receptor sequences come from a woman aged 25 to 39 who had recovered from COVID-19. CDR3s include the opening cysteine and the closing phenylalanine or tryptophan. The D gene is left open where the match is weak. Part of the rows lack a size; the others show once, few, many or a class for expanded clones.

TRBJ2-7,TRBV7-3,.,.,TGTGCCAGCAGCGCCGACCCTAGCTCCTACGAGCAGTACTTC,CASSADPSSYEQYF
TRBJ2-7,TRBV2,few,TRBD1,TGTGCCATCAGGGACAGGGACTACGAGCAGTACTTC,CAIRDRDYEQYF
TRBJ1-1,TRBV4-2,.,TRBD1,TGTGCCAGCAGCCAAGACCCAGGGGGCGTCACTGAAGCTTTCTTT,CASSQDPGGVTEAFF
TRBJ1-1,TRBV4-1,.,.,TGCGCCAGCAGCCAAGTTTTCGGGCTAGGGAGCACTGAAGCTTTCTTT,CASSQVFGLGSTEAFF
TRBJ1-2,TRBV7-8,.,.,TGTGCCAGCAGCCCCTCGTGGGGGCTAGCAGCTGGCTACACCTTC,CASSPSWGLAAGYTF
TRBJ2-7,TRBV28,.,.,TGTGCCAGCAGCAGGGGTAACTACGAGCAGTACTTC,CASSRGNYEQYF
TRBJ2-3,TRBV5-1,.,TRBD2,TGCGCCAGCAGCACCGCCGGGACTAGCGGAAGCACAGATACGCAGTATTTT,CASSTAGTSGSTDTQYF
TRBJ2-3,TRBV6-2/TRBV6-3,.,TRBD1,TGTGCCAGCAGTTTCCGGGACAGGGGGCGGGATACGCAGTATTTT,CASSFRDRGRDTQYF
TRBJ1-5,TRBV4-3,.,.,TGCGCCAGCAGCCAAGATCCGGCAGGTAATCAGCCCCAGCATTTT,CASSQDPAGNQPQHF
TRBJ2-1,TRBV5-1,.,.,TGCGCCAGCAGCTTGGCCACAGATTACAATGAGCAGTTCTTC,CASSLATDYNEQFF
TRBJ2-7,TRBV27,.,.,TGTGCCAGCCGGGTCACAGGAACTTACGAGCAGTACTTC,CASRVTGTYEQYF
TRBJ2-7,TRBV10-3,.,TRBD1,TGTGCCATCAGTGCATCGGACAGGGGATACGAGCAGTACTTC,CAISASDRGYEQYF
TRBJ1-5,TRBV6-2/TRBV6-3,.,.,TGTGCCAGCAGTTCCCCAGGACAGAGAAATCAGCCCCAGCATTTT,CASSSPGQRNQPQHF
TRBJ2-3,TRBV7-3,.,TRBD2,TGTGCCAGCAGCCCCTTGGCTAGCGGGGGGGCCGAAGATACGCAGTATTTT,CASSPLASGGAEDTQYF
TRBJ2-1,TRBV28,.,TRBD1,TGTGCCAGCCTATTCACAGGGGGTGAGCAGTTCTTC,CASLFTGGEQFF
TRBJ2-5,TRBV20-1,.,TRBD2,TGCAGTGCTAGTGGGCTAGCGGGGGGGCCCGGGGATAAGACCCAGTACTTC,CSASGLAGGPGDKTQYF
TRBJ1-1,TRBV7-3,.,.,TGTGCCAGCAGCTTCGGGGGGCGCGGGATGAACACTGAAGCTTTCTTT,CASSFGGRGMNTEAFF
TRBJ2-3,TRBV7-2,.,TRBD2,TGTGCCAGCAGCTTAGTCCGGGACTATTACTTT,CASSLVRDYYF
TRBJ2-5,TRBV6-2/TRBV6-3,.,TRBD1,TGTGCCAGCAGTTGGGGACAGCTCCAAGAGACCCAGTACTTC,CASSWGQLQETQYF
TRBJ2-7,TRBV9,.,TRBD1,TGTGCCAGCAGCGTAACCCTGGGACAGGGGAATGAGCAGTACTTC,CASSVTLGQGNEQYF
TRBJ2-7,TRBV28,.,.,TGTGCCAGCAGTTTAATACAGGGTACTTCGAACGAGCAGTACTTC,CASSLIQGTSNEQYF
TRBJ1-2,TRBV12-3/TRBV12-4,once,.,TGTGCCAGCAGTTTAAGGGGAAGTGGCTACACCTTC,CASSLRGSGYTF
TRBJ2-7,TRBV9,.,.,TGTGCCAGCAGCCCAACACCGGGAAACTCCTACGAGCAGTACTTC,CASSPTPGNSYEQYF
TRBJ2-5,TRBV6-1,.,TRBD1,TGTGCCAGCAGTGACCCCTGGGGGGACAGGAGGACCCAGTACTTC,CASSDPWGDRRTQYF